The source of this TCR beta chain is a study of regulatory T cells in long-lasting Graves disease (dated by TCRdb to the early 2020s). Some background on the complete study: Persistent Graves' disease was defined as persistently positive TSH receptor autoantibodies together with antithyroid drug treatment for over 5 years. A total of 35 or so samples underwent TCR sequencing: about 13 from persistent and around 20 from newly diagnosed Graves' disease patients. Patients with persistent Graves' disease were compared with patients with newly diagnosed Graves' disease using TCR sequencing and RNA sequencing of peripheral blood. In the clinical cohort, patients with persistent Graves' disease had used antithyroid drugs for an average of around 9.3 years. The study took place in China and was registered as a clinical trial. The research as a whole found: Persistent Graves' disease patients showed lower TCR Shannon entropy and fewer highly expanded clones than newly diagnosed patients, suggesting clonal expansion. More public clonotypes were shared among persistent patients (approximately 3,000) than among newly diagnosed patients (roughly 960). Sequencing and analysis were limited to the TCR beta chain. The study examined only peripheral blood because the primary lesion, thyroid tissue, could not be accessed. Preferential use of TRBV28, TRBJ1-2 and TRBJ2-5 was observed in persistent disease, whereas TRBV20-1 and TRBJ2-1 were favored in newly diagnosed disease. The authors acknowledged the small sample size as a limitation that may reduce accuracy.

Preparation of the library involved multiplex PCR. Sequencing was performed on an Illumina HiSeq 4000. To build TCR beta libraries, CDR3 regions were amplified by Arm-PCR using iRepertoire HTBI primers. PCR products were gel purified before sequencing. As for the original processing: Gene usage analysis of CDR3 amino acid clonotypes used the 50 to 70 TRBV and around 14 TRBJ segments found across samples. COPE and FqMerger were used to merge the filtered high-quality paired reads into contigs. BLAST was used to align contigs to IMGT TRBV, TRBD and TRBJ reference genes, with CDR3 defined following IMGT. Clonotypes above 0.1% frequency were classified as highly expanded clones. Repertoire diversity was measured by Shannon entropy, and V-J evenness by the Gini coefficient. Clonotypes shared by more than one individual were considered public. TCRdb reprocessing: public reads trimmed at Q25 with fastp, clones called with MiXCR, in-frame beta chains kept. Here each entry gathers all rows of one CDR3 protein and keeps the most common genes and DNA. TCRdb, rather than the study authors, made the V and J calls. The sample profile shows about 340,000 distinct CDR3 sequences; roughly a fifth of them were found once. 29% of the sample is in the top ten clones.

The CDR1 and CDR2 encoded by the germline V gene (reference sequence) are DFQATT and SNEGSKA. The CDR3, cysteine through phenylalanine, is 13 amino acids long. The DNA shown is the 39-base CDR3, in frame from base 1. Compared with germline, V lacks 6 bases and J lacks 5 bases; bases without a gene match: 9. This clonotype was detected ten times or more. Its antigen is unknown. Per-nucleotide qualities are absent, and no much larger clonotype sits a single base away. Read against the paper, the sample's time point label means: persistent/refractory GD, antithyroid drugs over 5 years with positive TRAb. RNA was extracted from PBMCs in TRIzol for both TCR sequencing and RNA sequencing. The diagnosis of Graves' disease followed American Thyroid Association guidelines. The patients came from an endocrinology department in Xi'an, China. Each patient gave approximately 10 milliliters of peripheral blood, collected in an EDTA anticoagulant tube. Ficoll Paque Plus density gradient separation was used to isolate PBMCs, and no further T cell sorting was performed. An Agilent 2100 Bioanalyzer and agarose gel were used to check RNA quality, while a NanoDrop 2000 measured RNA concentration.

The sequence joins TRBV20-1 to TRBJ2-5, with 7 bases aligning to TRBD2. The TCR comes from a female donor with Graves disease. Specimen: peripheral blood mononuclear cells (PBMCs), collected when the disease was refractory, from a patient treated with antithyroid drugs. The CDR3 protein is CSAMGGNGETQYF. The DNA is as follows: TGCAGTGCGATGGGAGGGAACGGGGAGACCCAGTACTTC.